The source of this TCR beta chain is a study of cytomegalovirus exposure and HLA in healthy donors. General study findings and limits: In a later analysis, specific HLA alleles were associated with approximately 16,000 TCR beta sequences at a 0.05 false discovery rate. Associated with cytomegalovirus, according to the listing, were about 160 TCR beta chains.

PCR was performed using 60 Vbeta and 13 Jbeta primers. TCRdb's copy holds only in-frame clones and misses some; the assay was immunoSEQ multiplex PCR. Here the sample spans about 130,000 clones, about two thirds being singletons. CDR3 length equals 15 residues. Germline assignment: CDR1 GTSNPN and CDR2 SVGIG (reference sequence). Trimming removed 3 bases from V and 2 bases from J, with 17 bases in between. Remarks on this clone: What it binds is not known.

This receptor was identified in a man aged 25-40 years in good health and CMV-seronegative. The rearrangement joins TRBV30 to TRBJ2-7, with a weak D call TRBD1 (5 bases). Specimen: PBMCs. CDR3 region: CAWSVRERPPYEQYF. The CDR3 nucleotides read TGTGCCTGGAGCGTCAGGGAAAGACCTCCCTACGAGCAGTACTTC.